The sample holds one count of the clone carrying this T cell receptor (beta chain). Its antigen is unknown. This CDR3 has 15 amino acids. V lost 2 bases to trimming and J lost 7 bases; unmatched junction nucleotides: 3. CDR1 and CDR2 (germline): MNHNY, SVGAGI (reference sequence). Healthy donors of bone marrow made up the group. PCR amplification relied on 60 Vbeta primers (plus 13 Jbeta primers). Sequenced by immunoSEQ multiplex PCR; TCRdb stores in-frame clones only, minus some. The sample consists of roughly 98,000 clones, roughly 79% of them appearing once. The data are from a study of cytomegalovirus exposure and HLA in healthy donors. Whole-study findings and limits: Later, an analysis found that common viral pathogens appeared to be linked with several of the most significant clusters. Near-uniform donor sequencing depth was presumed by presence/absence analyses.

The sample was PBMCs. The chain links TRBV6-6 to TRBJ1-6; 9 bases align to TRBD1. The TCR originated in a female donor in good health and CMV-seropositive. CDR3 nucleotides: TGTGCCAGCAGTTACGCCGGGACAGGGAATTCACCCCTCCACTTT. It codes for CASSYAGTGNSPLHF.